These 10 T cell receptor beta chains were sequenced from one sample in a study of glioma-infiltrating T cells after dendritic cell vaccination. Time point denoted: after dendritic cell vaccination, including at tumor progression/relapse. Profiled with immunoSEQ multiplex PCR; TCRdb holds only in-frame clones, not every one. Among around 100,000 clones listed, around 83% were seen once. Material: blood, obtained after dendritic cell vaccination. Receptor source: a human donor with glioblastoma.

This chain uses TRBV7-2 with TRBJ1-5, with D hard to call. Trimming removed 1 base at V and 0 bases at J, with 7 bases between. Germline lookup yields CDR1 SGHTA and CDR2 FQGNSA. The CDR3 is 15 amino acids. CDR3 residues: CASSLDGLSNQPQHF. As DNA, the CDR3 is TGTGCCAGCAGCTTAGATGGACTTAGCAATCAGCCCCAGCATTTT.

The chain has TRBV5-6 and TRBJ2-7; 9 bases align to TRBD1. Germline V gene sequence: CDR1 SGHDT, CDR2 YYEEEE. V was pared by 1 base and J by 5 bases, with 4 bases of the junction left unmatched. The CDR3 sequence is 14 residues long. The CDR3 here is CASSLTGGFHEQYF. Here the CDR3 DNA reads TGTGCCAGCAGCTTGACAGGGGGCTTTCACGAGCAGTACTTC.

The chain uses TRBV5-6 and TRBJ2-7; D may be TRBD1 (5 bases). V lost 3 bases and J lost 0, with 16 bases in between. The CDR3 consists of 16 residues. Per the germline V gene, CDR1 is SGHDT and CDR2 is YYEEEE. In nucleotides, the CDR3 is TGTGCCAGCAGCTATCCTGCCGACAGAAACTCCTACGAGCAGTACTTC. As protein: CASSYPADRNSYEQYF.

This clone was observed a few times. V gene TRBV6-5 combines with J gene TRBJ1-2, with 11 bases aligning to TRBD1. The germline gives CDR1 MNHEY, CDR2 SVGAGI. This CDR3 has 16 residues. After removal of 2 bases from V and 2 bases from J, the junction contained 4 bases not matched to a gene. The CDR3 region is CASSYTRTGGNYGYTF. CDR3 DNA: TGTGCCAGCAGTTACACCCGGACAGGGGGCAACTATGGCTACACCTTC.

The table lists this clone with a few counts. The genes are TRBV7-3 and TRBJ1-3; the match to TRBD1 covers 8 bases. Germline assignment: CDR1 SGHTA and CDR2 FQGTGA. This CDR3 is built from 14 residues. The trim removed 2 bases at V and 6 bases at J, leaving 3 bases unmatched. CDR3 protein: CASSLATGVNTIYF. CDR3 coding DNA: TGTGCCAGCAGCTTAGCGACAGGGGTAAACACCATATATTTT.

The rearrangement joins TRBV6-1 to TRBJ1-6; maybe TRBD1 (6 bases). This CDR3 has 15 amino acids. Looked up from germline, CDR1 is MNHNS and CDR2 is SASEGT. V was clipped by 9 bases and J by 5 bases, with 17 bases between them. CDR3 in DNA: TGTGCCAGTGCCTATTACAGGGATAATAATTCACCCCTCCACTTT. It translates to CASAYYRDNNSPLHF.

The gene calls are TRBV16 and TRBJ2-7; 9 positions agree with TRBD1. Germline CDR1 and CDR2: KGHSY and FQNENV. Unmatched junction bases numbered 9, after V lost 2 bases and J lost 4 bases. The length of the CDR3 is 16 residues. The chain's CDR3 is CASSQGRGQGLYEQYF. The CDR3 DNA is TGTGCCAGCAGCCAAGGAAGGGGACAGGGATTGTACGAGCAGTACTTC.

V gene TRBV19 combines with J gene TRBJ2-3; 10 nucleotides agree with TRBD1. The J segment lost 4 bases and the V segment lost 3 bases, leaving 16 bases of the junction unmatched. Germline CDR1 is LNHDA and CDR2 is SQIVND (reference sequence). The CDR3 sequence is 19 residues long. Here the CDR3 DNA reads TGTGCCAGTAGTATCCGCCCGGCGGGTGGGACAGGGGTGGCAGATACGCAGTATTTT. Its translation: CASSIRPAGGTGVADTQYF.

The chain recombines TRBV5-1 with TRBJ1-4; D gene unclear. CDR3 length: 13 amino acids. Trimming removed 9 bases from V and 4 bases from J, with 13 bases in between. Germline V gene data show CDR1 as SGHRS and CDR2 as YFSETQ. Here the CDR3 DNA reads TGCGCCAACCTCAGAAGACATAATGAAAAACTGTTTTTT. Residues: CANLRRHNEKLFF.

This clone occurred a few times. The rearrangement uses TRBV5-4 and TRBJ1-6; 8 bases are shared with TRBD1. In germline, CDR1 is SGHNT, CDR2 YYREEE (reference sequence). CDR3 length equals 15 residues. The ends lost 4 bases at V and 9 bases at J; junction bases unmatched: 9. As DNA, the CDR3 is TGTGCCAGCAGCACTGACAGGGGCCTTAGTTCACCCCTCCACTTT. Its protein product is CASSTDRGLSSPLHF.